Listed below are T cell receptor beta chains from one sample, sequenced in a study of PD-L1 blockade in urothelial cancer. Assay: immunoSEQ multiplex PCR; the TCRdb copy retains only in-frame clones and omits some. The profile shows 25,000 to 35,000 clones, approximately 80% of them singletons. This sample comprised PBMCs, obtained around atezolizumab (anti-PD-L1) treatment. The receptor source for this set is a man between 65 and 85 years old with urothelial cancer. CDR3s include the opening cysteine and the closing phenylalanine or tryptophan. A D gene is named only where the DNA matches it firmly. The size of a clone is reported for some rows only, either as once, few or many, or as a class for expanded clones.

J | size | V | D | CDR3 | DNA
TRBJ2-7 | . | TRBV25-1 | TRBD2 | CASSGTSGRSEQYF | TGTGCCAGCAGTGGGACTAGCGGGAGGTCTGAGCAGTACTTC
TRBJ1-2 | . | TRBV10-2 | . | CASSVRGGQPYGYTF | TGCGCCAGCAGTGTGAGGGGGGGACAACCTTATGGCTACACCTTC
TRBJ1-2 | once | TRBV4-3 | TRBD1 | CASSRTGGNYGYTF | TGCGCCAGCAGCCGGACAGGGGGTAACTATGGCTACACCTTC
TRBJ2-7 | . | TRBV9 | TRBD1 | CASSADSRGLENEQYF | TGTGCCAGCAGCGCGGATAGCAGGGGGCTCGAGAACGAGCAGTACTTC
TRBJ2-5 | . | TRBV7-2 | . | CASAEGSPSTQYF | TGTGCCAGTGCCGAGGGATCCCCTTCGACCCAGTACTTC
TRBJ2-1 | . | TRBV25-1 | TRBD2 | CASSGGSEQFF | TGTGCCAGCTCCGGGGGGAGTGAGCAGTTCTTC
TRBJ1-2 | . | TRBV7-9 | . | CASSHGEGYTF | TGTGCCAGCAGCCACGGTGAGGGCTACACCTTC
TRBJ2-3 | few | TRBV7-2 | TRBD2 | CASSSGTSGIGDTQYF | TGTGCCAGCAGCTCCGGGACTAGCGGGATTGGAGATACGCAGTATTTT
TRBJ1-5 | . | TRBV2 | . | CASSEVASGYQPQHF | TGTGCCAGCAGTGAGGTTGCGTCAGGATATCAGCCCCAGCATTTT
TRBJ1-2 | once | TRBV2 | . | CASSETLGRVRGYTF | TGTGCCAGCAGTGAAACGTTGGGCAGGGTGAGGGGCTACACCTTC
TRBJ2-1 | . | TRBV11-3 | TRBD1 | CASKGLGTGRNNEQFF | TGTGCCAGCAAAGGCCTCGGGACAGGGAGGAACAATGAGCAGTTCTTC
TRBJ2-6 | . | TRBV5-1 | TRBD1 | CASSRDRSGANVLTF | TGCGCCAGCAGCCGGGACAGGTCTGGGGCCAACGTCCTGACTTTC
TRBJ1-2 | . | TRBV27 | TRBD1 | CASSGRTGLGYTF | TGTGCCAGCAGTGGTAGGACAGGGCTGGGCTACACCTTC
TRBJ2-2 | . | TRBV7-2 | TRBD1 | CASSLRPGTAGELFF | TGTGCCAGCAGCCTGAGACCCGGGACAGCCGGGGAGCTGTTTTTT
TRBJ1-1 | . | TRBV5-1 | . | CASSRRGTSMNTEAFF | TGCGCCAGCAGCCGGCGGGGGACCTCTATGAACACTGAAGCTTTCTTT
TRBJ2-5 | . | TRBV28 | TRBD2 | CASCSGRALETQYF | TGTGCCAGCTGTAGCGGGAGGGCCCTGGAGACCCAGTACTTC
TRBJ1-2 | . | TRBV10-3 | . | CASSGVGDYGYTF | TGTGCCTCCTCAGGGGTGGGCGACTATGGCTACACCTTC
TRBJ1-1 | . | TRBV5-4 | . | CASSSLVRNTEAFF | TGTGCCAGCAGCTCCCTGGTTAGGAACACTGAAGCTTTCTTT
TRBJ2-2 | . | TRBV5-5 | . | CASCKQGDTGELFF | TGTGCCAGCTGTAAACAGGGCGACACCGGGGAGCTGTTTTTT
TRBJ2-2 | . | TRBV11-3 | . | CASSPAAWDTGELFF | TGTGCCAGCAGCCCTGCGGCCTGGGACACCGGGGAGCTGTTTTTT
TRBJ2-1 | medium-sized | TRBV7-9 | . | CASSSPGRSSYNEQFF | TGTGCCAGCAGTTCCCCTGGTCGGAGCTCCTACAATGAGCAGTTCTTC
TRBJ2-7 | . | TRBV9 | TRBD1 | CASSAQGTGTVEQYF | TGTGCCAGCAGCGCGCAGGGGACAGGTACCGTCGAGCAGTACTTC
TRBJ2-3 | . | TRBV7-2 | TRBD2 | CASSLNTQSGADADTQYF | TGTGCCAGCAGCTTAAACACGCAAAGCGGGGCTGATGCAGATACGCAGTATTTT
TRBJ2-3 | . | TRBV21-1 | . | CASNKTGRPTDTQYF | TGTGCCAGCAACAAGACAGGGCGGCCCACAGATACGCAGTATTTT
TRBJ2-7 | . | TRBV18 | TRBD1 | CASSPDRAEQYF | TGTGCCAGCTCACCCGACAGGGCCGAGCAGTACTTC
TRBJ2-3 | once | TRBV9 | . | CASSPEGEGADTQYF | TGTGCCAGCAGCCCCGAGGGGGAGGGGGCAGATACGCAGTATTTT
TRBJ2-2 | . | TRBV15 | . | CATSSQFQTGELFF | TGTGCCACCAGCTCTCAATTTCAGACCGGGGAGCTGTTTTTT
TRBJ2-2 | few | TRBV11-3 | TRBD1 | CASSLLQGAVTGELFF | TGTGCCAGCAGCTTACTCCAGGGGGCAGTCACCGGGGAGCTGTTTTTT
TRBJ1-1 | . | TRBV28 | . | CASSPRERMAFF | TGTGCCAGCAGTCCCCGGGAGAGAATGGCTTTCTTT
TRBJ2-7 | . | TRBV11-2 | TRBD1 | CASSSTGVEQYF | TGTGCCAGCAGCTCAACAGGGGTCGAGCAGTACTTC
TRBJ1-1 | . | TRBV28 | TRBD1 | CASSFTGGRAFF | TGTGCCAGCAGTTTCACAGGGGGGCGAGCTTTCTTT
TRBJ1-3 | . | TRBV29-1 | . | CSVYRDSGNTIYF | TGCAGCGTCTACAGGGACTCTGGAAACACCATATATTTT
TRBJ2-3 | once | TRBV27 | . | CASSLWRGNTDTQYF | TGTGCCAGCAGTTTATGGCGGGGTAACACAGATACGCAGTATTTT
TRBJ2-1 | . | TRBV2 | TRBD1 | CASRRTGAIYNEQFF | TGTGCCAGCAGGCGGACAGGAGCCATATACAATGAGCAGTTCTTC
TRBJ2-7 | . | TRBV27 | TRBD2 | CASSSIGQWSRLGRDYEQYF | TGTGCCAGCAGTTCCATCGGACAGTGGAGTCGCCTCGGGAGGGACTACGAGCAGTACTTC
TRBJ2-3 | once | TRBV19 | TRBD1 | CASSVRQGTGTDTQYF | TGTGCCAGTAGTGTCCGACAGGGGACGGGCACAGATACGCAGTATTTT
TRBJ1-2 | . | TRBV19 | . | CASSIRGAFYGYTF | TGTGCCAGTAGTATACGGGGGGCGTTCTATGGCTACACCTTC
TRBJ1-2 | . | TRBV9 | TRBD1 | CASSVWDRANYGYTF | TGTGCCAGCAGCGTTTGGGACAGGGCTAACTATGGCTACACCTTC
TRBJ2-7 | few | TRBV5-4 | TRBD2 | CASSLAGTTNEQYF | TGTGCCAGCAGCTTGGCCGGGACTACTAACGAGCAGTACTTC
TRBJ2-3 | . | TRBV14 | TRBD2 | CASSQGGLADLTDTQYF | TGTGCCAGCAGCCAGGGGGGACTAGCGGATCTCACAGATACGCAGTATTTT
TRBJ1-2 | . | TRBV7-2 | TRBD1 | CASSPGQLYGYTF | TGTGCCAGCAGCCCGGGACAGCTCTATGGCTACACCTTC
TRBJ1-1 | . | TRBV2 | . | CASSVALMNTEAFF | TGTGCCAGCAGTGTAGCCCTTATGAACACTGAAGCTTTCTTT